The clone carrying this TCR beta chain was recorded many times. The data belong to a study of neurological immune-mediated disorders. TCRdb reprocessed the 5' RACE reads via MiXCR and lists one record per CDR3 protein. The sample contains 71,000 or so distinct CDR3 sequences, about an eighth of which appear only once. Germline values: CDR1 MDHEN, CDR2 SYDVKM. The CDR3 is 12 amino acids. V gave up 2 bases and J gave up 7 bases, with 7 bases separating them. Documented time point: longitudinal time-point 1 (baseline). Sequenced input: PBMCs. This receptor was taken from a female donor with HTLV-1-associated myelopathy (HAM/TSP). V gene TRBV28 combines with J gene TRBJ2-3; D uncertain. In DNA form, the CDR3 reads TGTGCCAGCAGTTTAACAGTCTATACGCAGTATTTT. The encoded protein is CASSLTVYTQYF.